Below, 20 T cell receptor beta chains from the same sample are listed, as sequenced in a study of blood T cells in healthy people across ages. For the second PCR, which ran for about 6 to 12 cycles, a sample-barcoded 5' primer and a J-beta primer mix were used. TCRdb analysed the 5' RACE reads with MiXCR anew, one entry per CDR3 protein. This repertoire shows roughly 1 million distinct CDR3 sequences, about 25% found once; its top ten account for around 0.75%. The data were also submitted as part of a second study, on T cells of mothers and their children.

Sequencing was done on a sample of blood. These receptors were collected from a girl aged 2 to 10 in good health.

A word on this clonotype: Since no conserved phenylalanine or tryptophan closes the CDR3, a read error is the likely cause. V usage is TRBV7-9 and J usage is TRBJ2-7, with 7 bases lining up with TRBD1. The CDR3 sequence is 14 residues long. Germline CDR1 is SEHNR and CDR2 is FQNEAQ (reference sequence). J gave up 4 bases and V 1 base, and 4 bases lay outside the gene matches. The CDR3 DNA reads TGTGCCAGCAGCTTAGTAGGGGGCGGGTACGAGCAGTACATC. Translation gives CASSLVGGGYEQYI.

For the CDR3, the DNA is TGCGCCAGCCGCGTTAAACAGGGGGATGGCTATGGCTACACCTTC. It codes for CASRVKQGDGYGYTF. The rearrangement links TRBV5-1 to TRBJ1-2; 8 nucleotides agree with TRBD1. The CDR3 has 15 residues. V was clipped by 7 bases and J by 4 bases; unmatched bases: 12. Germline values: CDR1 SGHRS, CDR2 YFSETQ. The full variable domain, completed using reference TRBV5-1 and TRBJ1-2, is KAGVTQTPRYLIKTRGQQVTLSCSPISGHRSVSWYQQTPGQGLQFLFEYFSETQRNKGNFPGRFSGRQFSNSRSEMNVSTLELGDSALYLCASRVKQGDGYGYTFGSGTRLTVV.

Here the CDR3 reads CASSSSSAHEQFF. The DNA of the CDR3 is TGCGCCAGCAGCTCTAGTTCCGCACATGAGCAGTTCTTC. This rearrangement joins TRBV4-1 to TRBJ2-1; D remains ambiguous. This CDR3 has 13 residues. V was trimmed by 5 bases and J by 8 bases, leaving 13 bases between them. Per the germline V gene, CDR1 is MGHRA and CDR2 is YSYEKL.

The chain uses TRBV6-2 or TRBV6-3 and TRBJ2-2, with D hard to call. The V and J ends lost 7 bases and 0 bases respectively, with 6 bases between them. From germline, CDR1 is MNHEY and CDR2 SVGEGT. The CDR3 runs 13 residues. The CDR3 region has the DNA TGTGCCAGCACAAAAACGAACACCGGGGAGCTGTTTTTT. This encodes CASTKTNTGELFF.

The V gene is TRBV6-2 or TRBV6-3, the J gene TRBJ2-5, with D perhaps given as TRBD1 or TRBD2 (5 bases each). CDR3 length: 14 amino acids. Germline values: CDR1 MNHEY, CDR2 SVGEGT. Trimming pared 6 bases from V and 7 bases from J, leaving 18 bases between. CDR3 DNA sequence: TGTGCCAGCAGCCCCGGGACGGACGCGAGGACCCAGTACTTC. It specifies CASSPGTDARTQYF.

This clonotype was observed a few times. The chain couples TRBV2 to TRBJ1-1; 8 nucleotides match TRBD1. J lost 3 bases, V lost 5 bases, and 8 bases had no gene match. In germline, CDR1 is SNHLY, CDR2 FYNNEI. The CDR3 is 15 residues long. This CDR3 is CASSPTGGEDTEAFF. CDR3 bases: TGTGCCAGCAGTCCCACAGGGGGAGAGGACACTGAAGCTTTCTTT. The complete variable domain, with remaining parts taken from reference TRBV2 and TRBJ1-1, reads EPEVTQTPSHQVTQMGQEVILRCVPISNHLYFYWYRQILGQKVEFLVSFYNNEISEKSEIFDDQFSVERPDGSNFTLKIRSTKLEDSAMYFCASSPTGGEDTEAFFGQGTRLTVV.

This rearrangement joins TRBV5-6 to TRBJ2-5, with D possibly matching TRBD1 (6 bases). Per the germline V gene, CDR1 is SGHDT and CDR2 is YYEEEE. Between the trimmed V and J ends, which lost 4 bases and 5 bases, there was a span of 15 bases. The CDR3 has 14 amino acids. The CDR3 DNA sequence: TGTGCCAGCAGCGCAGGGGCTAAAGGGGAGACCCAGTACTTC. It yields the protein CASSAGAKGETQYF.

This clonotype has ten or more counts. The chain links TRBV28 to TRBJ2-2; D may be TRBD2 (5 bases). The CDR3 has 14 amino acids. Germline values: CDR1 MDHEN, CDR2 SYDVKM. V dropped 6 bases and J dropped 4 bases, with 12 bases sitting between them. CDR3 DNA: TGTGCCAGCAGCCTCTCTGGAGGCACCGGGGAGCTGTTTTTT. Translating gives CASSLSGGTGELFF. The full variable domain, with the rest looked up from reference TRBV28 and TRBJ2-2, is DVKVTQSSRYLVKRTGEKVFLECVQDMDHENMFWYRQDPGLGLRLIYFSYDVKMKEKGDIPEGYSVSREKKERFSLILESASTNQTSMYLCASSLSGGTGELFFGEGSRLTVL.

J is TRBJ2-1 and V is TRBV2, with no clear D. V was clipped by 6 bases and J by 10 bases, with 16 bases between them. CDR1 is SNHLY, CDR2 FYNNEI, per germline. This CDR3 has 13 residues. The CDR3 sequence is CASSGALRREQFF. The CDR3 coding sequence is TGTGCCAGCAGCGGAGCCCTTCGGCGGGAGCAGTTCTTC.

Only a few counts were recorded for this clonotype. The gene calls are TRBV12-3 or TRBV12-4 and TRBJ2-5, with a weak D call TRBD1 (6 bases). V was shortened by 8 bases and J by 5 bases, with 12 bases between the two germline ends. This CDR3 is built from 12 residues. CDR3: CASGDRMETQYF. The CDR3 DNA is TGTGCCAGCGGCGACAGGATGGAGACCCAGTACTTC.

The chain uses TRBV28 and TRBJ2-7; 7 nucleotides agree with TRBD2. The germline V gene has CDR1 MDHEN and CDR2 SYDVKM. The CDR3 extends over 14 amino acids. J was trimmed by 6 bases and V by 2 bases; bases with no gene match: 7. The CDR3, as DNA: TGTGCCAGCAGTTTAAGGAGCGGGACGGGCGAGCAGTACTTC. It codes for CASSLRSGTGEQYF.

The gene calls are TRBV20-1 and TRBJ2-1; TRBD1 aligns across 8 bases. This CDR3 has 14 amino acids. The V and J ends lost 6 bases and 7 bases, in that order; junction bases with no gene match: 11. In germline, CDR1 is DFQATT, CDR2 SNEGSKA (reference sequence). CDR3 sequence (DNA): TGCAGTGCCCACTCCGGGACAGGAGGAAATGAGCAGTTCTTC. It specifies CSAHSGTGGNEQFF.

This CDR3 reads CSARAGGNTGELFF. The CDR3 bases are TGCAGTGCTAGAGCGGGAGGGAACACCGGGGAGCTGTTTTTT. This chain uses TRBV20-1 with TRBJ2-2; TRBD2 aligns across 7 bases. Trimming took 1 base from V and 1 from J; bases not matched to a gene: 0. The CDR3 runs 14 residues. Germline V lookup: CDR1 DFQATT, CDR2 SNEGSKA (reference sequence).

This chain joins TRBV25-1 and TRBJ2-5, with D tentatively TRBD1 (6 bases). The CDR3 sequence is 15 residues long. Deletions cut 9 bases from V and 3 bases from J, with 20 bases between. The germline gives CDR1 MGHDK, CDR2 SYGVNS. The CDR3 region is CARTDRRRLEETQYF. CDR3 DNA: TGTGCCAGAACCGACAGGAGAAGATTGGAAGAGACCCAGTACTTC.

This clonotype was counted between two and nine times. The junction and the germline gene differ at one end; a read error may be behind it. The J gene is TRBJ2-1, the V gene TRBV7-7, with D possibly matching TRBD2 (6 bases). Germline assignment: CDR1 SSHAT and CDR2 FNYEAQ (reference sequence). The CDR3 runs 17 residues. The CDR3 loop is CASSEGPSVRSGNEQFF. The CDR3 DNA reads as TGTGCTAGCAGCGAAGGACCTAGCGTACGGTCGGGTAATGAGCAGTTCTTC.

In its sample, this clonotype was seen a few times. V gene TRBV7-9 combines with J gene TRBJ2-4; 9 nucleotides agree with TRBD1. The germline V gene encodes CDR1 SEHNR and CDR2 FQNEAQ (reference sequence). The CDR3 has 16 residues. Germline trimming cut 5 bases from V and 8 bases from J; bases unmatched to any gene: 13. The CDR3 nucleotides are TGTGCCAGCAGCCCGCTTAGGACAGGGGCGAGTTACATTCAGTACTTC. Translation: CASSPLRTGASYIQYF.

The chain combines TRBV6-5 with TRBJ1-2, with 8 positions matching TRBD1. V gave up 5 bases and J gave up 4 bases; unmatched junction bases: 6. The CDR3 length is 14 residues. CDR1 is MNHEY and CDR2 is SVGAGI in the germline V gene. The CDR3 region has the DNA TGTGCCAGCAGTATTGGACAGGGTTTCTATGGCTACACCTTC. It yields the protein CASSIGQGFYGYTF.

The chain combines TRBV20-1 with TRBJ2-7; D tentatively fits TRBD1 or TRBD2 (5 bases each). This CDR3 has 14 residues. Germline CDR1 and CDR2: DFQATT and SNEGSKA (reference sequence). V dropped 4 bases and J dropped 4 bases, with 17 bases sitting between them. CDR3 sequence reads: CSATSGTRGYEQYF. In DNA form, the CDR3 reads TGCAGTGCTACTTCCGGGACGAGGGGTTACGAGCAGTACTTC.

This chain connects TRBV6-2 or TRBV6-3 to TRBJ2-5, with a tentative D call TRBD2 (6 bases). The tail of the sequence fits TRBJ2-7 better, so the J call may be wrong. The CDR3 is 19 residues long. CDR1 MNHEY and CDR2 SVGEGT come from the germline V gene. CDR3 amino acids: CASSYSGLKSPQERVEQYF. CDR3 nucleotide sequence: TGTGCCAGCAGTTACAGTGGGCTAAAGTCCCCTCAGGAGCGGGTCGAGCAGTACTTC.

The chain has TRBV28 and TRBJ1-3, with a tentative D call TRBD1 (5 bases). The CDR3 covers 14 residues. Germline loops: CDR1 MDHEN, CDR2 SYDVKM. Between the trimmed V and J ends, which lost 5 bases and 7 bases, there was a span of 15 bases. The CDR3 nucleotides are TGTGCCAGCAGTACCGGAAAGGGGAGGAACACCATATATTTT. It encodes CASSTGKGRNTIYF.